What follows is one T cell receptor beta chain and its context. The target of this receptor is not known. No base-level quality is on record; no much larger clone is a single base apart. The sample originates from a study of blood T cell repertoires in COVID-19 (dated by TCRdb to 2020 to 2022). In terms of the full investigation: The collaborator samples originated in the United States, Italy and Spain and spanned the acute and convalescent phases of COVID-19. The prospective study material was composed of cDNA or gDNA derived from T cells, B-cell-depleted T cells, or PBMCs. Samples were obtained from the ongoing ImmuneRACE study (first 160 participants) and from over a thousand subjects provided by 6 global collaborators. The repertoires were released in a freely available public database meant as a resource for research on the immune response to SARS-CoV-2. Sample metadata almost always included a de-identified subject ID, COVID-19 status, age in years and sex. Subjects who had been exposed to COVID-19, were actively infected with it, or had recovered from it provided the deeply sampled blood TCRbeta repertoires that made up the dataset. HLA class I and class II types, where available, came from metadata supplied by the sample provider rather than from assay-based typing. General findings and caveats noted by the study authors: Clinical and demographic metadata were provided uncurated, with the amount varying by source and participant.

CDR1 and CDR2 (LNHNV, YYDKDF) derive from the germline V gene (reference sequence). V is pruned by 5 bases and J by 1 base, leaving 14 bases of the junction without a gene match. The CDR3 numbers 18 residues from cysteine through phenylalanine. Only the CDR3 DNA stays, 54 bases, in frame from base 1. TCRbeta CDR3 regions were amplified from genomic DNA using the immunoSEQ Assay, a bias-controlled multiplex PCR. Per the original workflow: The number of nucleated cells in each sample was estimated from the amplification of reference gene primers within the assay. To quantify the absolute abundance of each unique TCRbeta CDR3 rearrangement, sequence reads were collapsed and filtered. For each sample, productive Simpson clonality was calculated as the square root of Simpson's diversity index over productive rearrangements. TCRdb stores this immuneACCESS table with in-frame sequences only. Part of the clones is absent; in the studies checked, under half of the shortfall reflects unresolved V genes, and no reason is known for the rest. V, J and clone size derive from that table, while D and trimming were established from the DNA sequence. In all, the sample holds nearly 250,000 clones, and 85% of those were seen once. The ten largest clones represent approximately 8.6% of the sample.

Enrolling through a virtual design, the prospective study's participants ranged in age from roughly 18 to 95 years and lived across roughly 23 United States geographic areas. In the prospective study, participants were assigned to cohorts based on the clinical history participants reported in a screening survey and a study questionnaire. In the prospective study, whole blood, serum and a nasopharyngeal or oropharyngeal swab were collected from each participant by mobile phlebotomists. Additional blood draws and questionnaires over an approximately 2-month period could optionally be provided by prospective study participants. Prospective study blood samples were shipped either frozen or at room temperature before DNA extraction.

The sequenced material came from PBMCs or T cells enriched from blood (not recorded which). The TCR originated in a woman between 50 and 59 years old with acute COVID-19. The V and J segments used are TRBV15 and TRBJ1-1, and TRBD1 aligns with 9 junction nucleotides. The DNA sequence is as follows: TGTGCCACCAGCGTATCTAGGGACAGGGACGATACGAACACTGAAGCTTTCTTT. The resulting protein is CATSVSRDRDDTNTEAFF.